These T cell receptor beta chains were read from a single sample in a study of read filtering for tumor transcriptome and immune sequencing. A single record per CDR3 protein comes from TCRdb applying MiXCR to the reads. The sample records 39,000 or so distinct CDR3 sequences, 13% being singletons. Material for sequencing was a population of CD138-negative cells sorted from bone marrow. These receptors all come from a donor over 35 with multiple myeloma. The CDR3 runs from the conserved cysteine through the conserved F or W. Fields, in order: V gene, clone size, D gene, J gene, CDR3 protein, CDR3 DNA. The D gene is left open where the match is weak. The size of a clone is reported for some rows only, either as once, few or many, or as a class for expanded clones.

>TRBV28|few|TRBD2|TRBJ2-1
CASRGGRPYNEQFF
TGTGCCAGCAGAGGCGGGAGGCCCTACAATGAGCAGTTCTTC
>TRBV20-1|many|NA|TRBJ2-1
CSARTYYYNEQFF
TGCAGTGCTAGAACGTACTACTACAATGAGCAGTTCTTC
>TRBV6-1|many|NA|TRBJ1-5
CASSGDQPQHF
TGTGCCAGCAGTGGCGATCAGCCCCAGCATTTT
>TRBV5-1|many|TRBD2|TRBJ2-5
CASSLVGSGRAKEETQYF
TGCGCCAGCAGCTTGGTGGGTAGCGGGAGGGCCAAAGAAGAGACCCAGTACTTC
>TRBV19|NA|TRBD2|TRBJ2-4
CASSRREARDIQYF
TGTGCCAGTAGTCGACGGGAGGCCCGAGACATTCAGTACTTC
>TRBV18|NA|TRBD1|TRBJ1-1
CASSGQGNTEAFF
TGTGCCAGCTCAGGACAGGGGAACACTGAAGCTTTCTTT
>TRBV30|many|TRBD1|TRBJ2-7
CAWRDSRYEQYF
TGTGCCTGGCGGGACAGCAGATACGAGCAGTACTTC
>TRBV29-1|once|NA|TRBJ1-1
CSVRDSRDTEAFF
TGCAGCGTTAGGGATAGTAGGGACACTGAAGCTTTCTTT
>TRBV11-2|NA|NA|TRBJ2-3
CASSTWWGPSTDTQYF
TGTGCCAGCAGCACTTGGTGGGGACCTAGCACAGATACGCAGTATTTT
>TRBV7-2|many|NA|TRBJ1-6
CASSPRWQGIGNSPLHF
TGTGCCAGCAGCCCCCGTTGGCAGGGTATCGGTAATTCACCCCTCCACTTT
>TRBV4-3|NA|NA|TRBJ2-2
CASSPLGAGELFF
TGCGCCAGCAGCCCCCTTGGGGCCGGGGAGCTGTTTTTT
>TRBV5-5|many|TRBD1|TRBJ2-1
CASSLRGGTGANEQFF
TGTGCCAGCAGCTTGAGGGGTGGGACAGGGGCGAATGAGCAGTTCTTC
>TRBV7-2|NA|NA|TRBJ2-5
CASTGRVQETQYF
TGTGCCAGCACCGGTAGGGTTCAAGAGACCCAGTACTTC
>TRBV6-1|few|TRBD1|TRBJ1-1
CASRKTGLNTEAFF
TGTGCCAGCAGGAAGACAGGGTTGAACACTGAAGCTTTCTTT
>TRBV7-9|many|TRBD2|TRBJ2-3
CASSSTSPGTDTQYF
TGTGCCAGCAGCTCGACTAGCCCGGGCACAGATACGCAGTATTTT
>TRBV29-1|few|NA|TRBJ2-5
CSVDGQGSGETQYF
TGCAGCGTTGATGGGCAGGGGTCGGGAGAGACCCAGTACTTC
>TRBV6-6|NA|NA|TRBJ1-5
CARSYQGMSNQPQHF
TGTGCCCGCAGTTATCAGGGTATGAGCAATCAGCCCCAGCATTTT
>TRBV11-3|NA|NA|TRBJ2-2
CASSFSTGELFF
TGTGCCAGCAGCTTTAGCACGGGGGAGCTGTTTTTT
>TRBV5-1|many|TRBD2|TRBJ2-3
CASSLAGTSGTYF
TGCGCCAGCAGCTTGGCCGGGACTAGCGGGACTTATTTT
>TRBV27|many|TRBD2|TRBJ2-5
CASSLLSGGAIETQYF
TGTGCCAGCAGTTTATTATCGGGAGGCGCCATAGAGACCCAGTACTTC
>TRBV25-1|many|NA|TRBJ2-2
CASSERDRITGELFF
TGTGCCAGCAGTGAACGCGACAGGATCACCGGGGAGCTGTTTTTT
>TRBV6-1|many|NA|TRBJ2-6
CASSEVFGANVLTF
TGTGCCAGCAGTGAGGTATTTGGGGCCAACGTCCTGACTTTC
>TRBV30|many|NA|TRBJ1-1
CAWSAVIDEAFF
TGTGCCTGGAGTGCAGTTATTGATGAAGCTTTCTTT
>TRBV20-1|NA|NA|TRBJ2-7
CSARERRSSYGQYF
TGCAGTGCTAGAGAGCGAAGAAGCTCCTACGGGCAGTACTTC
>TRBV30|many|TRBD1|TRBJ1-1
CAWRGQGQGTEAFF
TGTGCCTGGAGGGGACAGGGCCAAGGCACTGAAGCTTTCTTT
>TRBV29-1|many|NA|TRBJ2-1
CSVDTEGNEQFF
TGCAGCGTTGACACGGAGGGAAATGAGCAGTTCTTC
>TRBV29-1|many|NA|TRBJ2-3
CSGQRGPTDTQYF
TGCAGCGGTCAGAGAGGCCCCACAGATACGCAGTATTTT
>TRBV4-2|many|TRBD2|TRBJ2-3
CASKGLAGVGDTQYF
TGTGCCAGCAAAGGACTAGCGGGAGTGGGAGATACGCAGTATTTT
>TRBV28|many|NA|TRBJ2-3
CASSGLTDTQYF
TGTGCCAGCAGTGGGTTAACAGATACGCAGTATTTT
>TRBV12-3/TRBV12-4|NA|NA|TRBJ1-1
CASSLTVNTEAFF
TGTGCCAGCAGCCTGACAGTGAACACTGAAGCTTTCTTT
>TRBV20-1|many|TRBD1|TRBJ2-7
CSARGNLRDRDPWEQYF
TGCAGTGCTAGAGGGAACCTCCGGGACAGGGATCCGTGGGAGCAGTACTTC
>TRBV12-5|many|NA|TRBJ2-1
CASGQGGYNEQFF
TGTGCTAGTGGACAGGGAGGTTACAATGAGCAGTTCTTC
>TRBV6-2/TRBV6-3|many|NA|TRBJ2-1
CASRLDPSSYNEQSF
TGTGCCAGCAGACTTGACCCGAGCTCCTACAATGAGCAGTCCTTC
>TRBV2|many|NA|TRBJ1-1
CASSAYRPNTEAFF
TGTGCCAGCAGTGCTTACAGGCCGAACACTGAAGCTTTCTTT
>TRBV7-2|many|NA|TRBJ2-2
CASSFRIRGELFF
TGTGCCAGCAGCTTCCGTATTCGCGGGGAGCTGTTTTTT
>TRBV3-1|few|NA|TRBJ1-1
CASSQVRTSNTEAFF
TGTGCCAGCAGCCAAGTCCGGACCTCGAACACTGAAGCTTTCTTT
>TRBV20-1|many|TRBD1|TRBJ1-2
CSASTGGDGYTF
TGCAGTGCTAGTACAGGGGGCGACGGCTACACCTTC
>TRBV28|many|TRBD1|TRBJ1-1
CASNPGTVGIIEAFF
TGTGCCAGCAACCCGGGGACAGTGGGTATAATTGAAGCTTTCTTT
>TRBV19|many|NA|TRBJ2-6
CASSGGGGQALSGANVLTF
TGTGCCAGTAGTGGCGGGGGGGGACAGGCTCTCTCTGGGGCCAACGTCCTGACTTTC
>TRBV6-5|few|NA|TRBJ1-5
CASRRQPNPNQPQHF
TGTGCCAGCAGACGACAGCCTAATCCAAATCAGCCCCAGCATTTT
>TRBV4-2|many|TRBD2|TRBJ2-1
CASSQISSGTYNEQFF
TGTGCCAGCAGCCAAATCTCTAGCGGAACCTACAATGAGCAGTTCTTC
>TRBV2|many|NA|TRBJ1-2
CASSQLPANYGYTF
TGTGCCAGCAGTCAGTTGCCAGCTAACTATGGCTACACCTTC
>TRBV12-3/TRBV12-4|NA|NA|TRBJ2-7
CASSFGLVSYEQYF
TGTGCCAGCAGCTTTGGACTGGTCTCCTACGAGCAGTACTTC
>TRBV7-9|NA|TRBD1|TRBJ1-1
CASSQGAWGGNTEAFF
TGTGCCAGCAGCCAGGGGGCTTGGGGTGGGAACACTGAAGCTTTCTTT
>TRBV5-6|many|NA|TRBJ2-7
CASSGTLEQYF
TGTGCCAGCAGCGGGACCCTCGAGCAGTACTTC
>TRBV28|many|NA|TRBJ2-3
CASSFGSIGTDTQYF
TGTGCCAGCAGTTTCGGTAGTATTGGCACAGATACGCAGTATTTT
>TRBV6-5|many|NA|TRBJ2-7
CASSYNHEFSYEQYF
TGTGCCAGCAGTTACAATCACGAGTTCTCCTACGAGCAGTACTTC
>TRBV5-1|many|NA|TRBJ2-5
CASSLASWPYHETQYF
TGCGCCAGCAGCTTGGCCTCATGGCCGTACCATGAGACCCAGTACTTC
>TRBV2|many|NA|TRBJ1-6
CASSFSQGRNSPLHF
TGTGCCAGCAGTTTTTCCCAGGGTCGCAATTCACCCCTCCACTTT
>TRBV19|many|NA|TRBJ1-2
CASSIFPEPYGYTF
TGTGCCAGTAGTATATTTCCAGAACCCTATGGCTACACCTTC
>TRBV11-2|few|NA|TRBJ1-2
CASSLGINYGYTF
TGTGCCAGCAGCTTGGGTATTAACTATGGCTACACCTTC
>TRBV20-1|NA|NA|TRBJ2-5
CSASRPVSAIETQYF
TGCAGTGCTAGTAGGCCCGTGAGCGCTATTGAGACCCAGTACTTC
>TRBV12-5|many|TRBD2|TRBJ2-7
CASGQLGIGTSVFYEQYF
TGTGCTAGTGGCCAACTCGGAATTGGGACTAGCGTGTTTTACGAGCAGTACTTC
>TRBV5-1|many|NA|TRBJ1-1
CASSAGSEEAFF
TGCGCCAGCAGCGCGGGGTCTGAGGAAGCTTTCTTT
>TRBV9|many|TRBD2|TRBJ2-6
CASSDGTSGSGISGANVLTF
TGTGCCAGCAGCGACGGGACTAGCGGAAGTGGCATCTCTGGGGCCAACGTCCTGACTTTC
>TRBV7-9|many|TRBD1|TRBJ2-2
CASSSGGPNTGELFF
TGTGCCAGCAGCTCAGGGGGACCGAACACCGGGGAGCTGTTTTTT
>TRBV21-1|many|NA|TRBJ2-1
CASSKPFPERLPWYNEQFF
TGTGCCAGCAGCAAACCCTTTCCGGAGCGCCTACCCTGGTACAATGAGCAGTTCTTC
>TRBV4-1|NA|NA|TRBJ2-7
CSSSQAPGRVRDEQYF
TGCTCCAGCAGCCAAGCCCCTGGCAGGGTGAGGGACGAGCAGTACTTC
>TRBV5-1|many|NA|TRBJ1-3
CASSLGLSGNTIYF
TGCGCCAGCAGCTTGGGCCTCTCTGGAAACACCATATATTTT
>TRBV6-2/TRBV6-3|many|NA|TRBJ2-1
CASSFILSSGEQFF
TGTGCCAGCAGTTTCATCCTCTCCTCCGGGGAGCAGTTCTTC